This TCR beta chain was sequenced during a study of OX40 agonist ivuxolimab in advanced cancers. Study as a whole: The treatment was a fully human IgG2 OX40 agonist, ivuxolimab. The diagnoses of dose-escalation patients were hepatocellular carcinoma, melanoma, renal cell or head and neck cancer.

Regarding this clone: Its antigen remains unknown.

Libraries were prepared by immunoSEQ multiplex PCR; TCRdb keeps only in-frame clonotypes and omits some of them. The data show 40,000 to 55,000 clones, around 92% seen once. The study's findings and limits: At 0.1 to 3.0 mg/kg and by week 6, clonal expansion occurred in CD4+ and CD8+ blood T cells.

CDR1 and CDR2 from the germline V gene are SGHAT and FQDESV (reference sequence). The V gene end was trimmed by 4 bases and the J gene end by 4 bases; junction bases not matched to a gene: 8. There are 15 residues in the CDR3. This clonotype was sampled from an adult with an advanced solid tumor such as melanoma, head and neck, liver or kidney cancer. V and J are TRBV11-1 and TRBJ1-2; 8 positions match TRBD1. The source was CD4+ or CD8+ T cells sorted from blood, collected in a trial of the OX40 agonist ivuxolimab. The CDR3 here is CASSSTYDRGYGYTF. The CDR3 bases are TGTGCCAGCAGCTCAACATATGACAGGGGCTATGGCTACACCTTC.